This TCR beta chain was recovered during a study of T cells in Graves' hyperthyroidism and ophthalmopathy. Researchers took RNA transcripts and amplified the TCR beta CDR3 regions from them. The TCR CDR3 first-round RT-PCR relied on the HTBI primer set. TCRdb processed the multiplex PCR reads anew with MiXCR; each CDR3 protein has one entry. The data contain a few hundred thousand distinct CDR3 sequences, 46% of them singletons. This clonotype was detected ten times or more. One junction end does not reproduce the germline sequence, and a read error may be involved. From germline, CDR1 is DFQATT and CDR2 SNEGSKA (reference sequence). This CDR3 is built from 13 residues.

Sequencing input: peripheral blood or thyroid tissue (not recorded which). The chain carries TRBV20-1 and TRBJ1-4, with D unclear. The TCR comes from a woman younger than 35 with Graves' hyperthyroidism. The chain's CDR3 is CSAKDRGDEKLFF. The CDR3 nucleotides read TGTAGTGCTAAGGACCGGGGTGATGAAAAACTGTTTTTT.